This record concerns one T cell receptor (beta chain) sequence. The V end lost 6 bases, the J end lost 6 bases, and 9 bases lay between the germline ends. The CDR3 is made up of 12 amino acids. CDR1 is SEHNR, CDR2 FQNEAQ, per germline (reference sequence). The assay was immunoSEQ multiplex PCR, and TCRdb's table has in-frame clones only and misses some. The sample consists of a few hundred thousand clones, 89% of them appearing once. This sample was taken from a study of blood T cell repertoires in COVID-19. This receptor was taken from a woman in her thirties or forties who had recovered from COVID-19. The chain joins TRBV7-9 to TRBJ2-1; maybe TRBD2 (6 bases). Sample: peripheral blood. In DNA form, the CDR3 reads TGTGCCAGCAGTATCGGGGGCAATGAGCAGTTCTTC. This encodes CASSIGGNEQFF.